A single sample gave rise to the 17 T cell receptor beta chains below, sequenced in a study of T cells in Graves' hyperthyroidism and ophthalmopathy. TCR beta CDR3 regions were amplified from RNA transcripts. First-round RT-PCR with HTBI primers amplified the TCR CDR3 region. TCRdb processed the multiplex PCR reads anew with MiXCR; each CDR3 protein has one entry. The data contain about 700,000 distinct CDR3 sequences, approximately 14% of them singletons. Sequenced input: blood. The source is a woman in her late teens or twenties with Graves' hyperthyroidism.

This clonotype was seen at least ten times. The gene calls are TRBV7-9 and TRBJ2-1; D unresolved. Trimming removed 2 bases from V and 0 bases from J, with 14 bases in between. This CDR3 is built from 17 residues. Germline-derived CDR1 and CDR2 are SEHNR and FQNEAQ (reference sequence). As DNA, the CDR3 is TGTGCCAGCAGCTTAACTCCAGCTCCGAGCTCCTACAATGAGCAGTTCTTC. This sequence encodes CASSLTPAPSSYNEQFF.

This clonotype was counted only a few times. The rearrangement links TRBV27 to TRBJ2-1; D may be TRBD1 or TRBD2 (5 bases each). Germline V gene lookup returns CDR1 MNHEY and CDR2 SMNVEV (reference sequence). Trimming cost V 3 bases and J 8 bases, with 11 bases left between them. The CDR3 totals 13 residues. The CDR3 spells CASSFRRDHEQFF. In DNA, the CDR3 is TGTGCCAGCAGTTTCAGACGGGACCATGAGCAGTTCTTC.

Comment on this clonotype: This may be a read error, as it is one base from a much larger clone. The chain uses TRBV11-2 and TRBJ2-1; 7 bases line up with TRBD2. Germline values: CDR1 SGHAT, CDR2 FQNNGV. The CDR3 covers 14 residues. The CDR3 DNA is TGTGCCAGCAGCCTTCGAGGGGAGGGCAATGAGCAGCTCTTC. It specifies CASSLRGEGNEQLF.

This clonotype was seen more than once but under ten times. The J gene is TRBJ1-5, the V gene TRBV29-1; TRBD1 might be the D (6 bases). This CDR3 is built from 14 residues. Trimming took 4 bases from V and 0 from J, leaving 10 bases between them. Germline V lookup: CDR1 SQVTM, CDR2 ANQGSEA. The CDR3 loop reads CSVVTGSSNQPQHF. As DNA, the CDR3 is TGCAGCGTTGTTACAGGGAGTAGCAATCAGCCCCAGCATTTT.

This clonotype has at least ten counts. This chain links TRBV20-1 with TRBJ2-5, with 10 bases that match TRBD2. Trimming took 2 bases from V and 0 from J; bases not matched to a gene: 3. The CDR3 length is 15 residues. Germline CDR1 DFQATT, CDR2 SNEGSKA (reference sequence). The CDR3 sequence: CSARTSGMYQETQYF. CDR3 bases: TGCAGTGCTAGAACTAGCGGGATGTACCAAGAGACCCAGTACTTC.

This clonotype has at least ten counts. This chain connects TRBV15 to TRBJ2-3; 9 bases align to TRBD1. The CDR3 consists of 14 residues. Germline assignment: CDR1 LNHNV and CDR2 YYDKDF (reference sequence). The ends lost 5 bases at V and 4 bases at J; junction bases unmatched: 4. CDR3 DNA sequence: TGTGCCACCAGCCCTCGACAGGGGGCAGATACGCAGTATTTT. This codes for CATSPRQGADTQYF.

A few counts support this clonotype. This chain joins TRBV6-1 and TRBJ2-1; D gene uncertain. From germline, CDR1 is MNHNS and CDR2 SASEGT. The CDR3 runs 13 residues. V was shortened by 6 bases and J by 7 bases, with 13 bases between the two germline ends. The CDR3 sequence: CASRRSSANEQFF. For the CDR3, the DNA is TGTGCCAGCAGAAGATCCAGCGCGAATGAGCAGTTCTTC.

The chain employs TRBV2 and TRBJ1-1; no definite D call. CDR1 and CDR2 (germline): SNHLY, FYNNEI. Between the trimmed V and J ends, which lost 4 bases and 5 bases, there was a span of 11 bases. The CDR3 extends over 13 amino acids. This chain's CDR3 is CASSVDQETEAFF. CDR3 coding DNA: TGTGCCAGCAGTGTCGACCAGGAGACTGAAGCTTTCTTT.

At least ten counts were recorded for this clonotype. The genes are TRBV3-1 and TRBJ2-5, with D perhaps matching TRBD2 (5 bases). The V and J ends lost 0 bases and 0 bases respectively, with 8 bases between them. The CDR3 loop spans 15 amino acids. Germline CDR1 is LGHDT and CDR2 is YNNKEL (reference sequence). The CDR3 bases are TGTGCCAGCAGCCAAGATACGGGGTACCAAGAGACCCAGTACTTC. Its protein product is CASSQDTGYQETQYF.

In this sample, this clonotype turned up a few times. J is TRBJ2-5 and V is TRBV5-6, with D possibly matching TRBD1 (6 bases). Germline CDR1 SGHDT, CDR2 YYEEEE. The CDR3 length is 14 residues. V was cut by 4 bases and J by 1 base, with 11 bases left in between. CDR3 bases: TGTGCCAGCAGCAAGGGACAAACCCAAGAGACCCAGTACTTC. This translates into CASSKGQTQETQYF.

In its sample, this clonotype was seen many times. The genes are TRBV6-1 and TRBJ2-1, with D tentatively TRBD2 (6 bases). The CDR3 covers 16 residues. Trimming pared 5 bases from V and 8 bases from J, leaving 22 bases between. CDR1 is MNHNS and CDR2 is SASEGT in the germline V gene. CDR3 sequence reads: CASSSTAARAGDEQFF. The CDR3 nucleotides are TGTGCCAGCAGTTCTACAGCCGCCCGAGCGGGCGATGAGCAGTTCTTC.

Many counts were recorded for this clonotype. The chain carries TRBV7-3 and TRBJ2-2; 8 bases match TRBD1. From germline, CDR1 is SGHTA and CDR2 FQGTGA. This CDR3 region has 16 residues. Losses at the gene ends were 3 bases for V and 5 bases for J; bases not matched to a gene: 8. CDR3 region: CASSLGRGRWTGELFF. The CDR3 nucleotides read TGTGCCAGCAGCTTGGGCAGGGGGCGTTGGACCGGGGAGCTGTTTTTT.

This clonotype occurred a few times. The rearrangement joins TRBV27 to TRBJ2-1; either TRBD1 or TRBD2 may supply D (6 bases each). The germline V and J ends were trimmed by 6 bases and 8 bases, with 20 bases remaining between them. CDR3 length equals 15 residues. CDR1 MNHEY and CDR2 SMNVEV come from the germline V gene (reference sequence). CDR3 protein: CASRPSEGGSDEQFF. CDR3 nucleotide sequence: TGTGCCAGCAGGCCCAGCGAGGGGGGAAGCGATGAGCAGTTCTTC.

This clonotype was seen repeatedly, ten times or more. The chain joins TRBV12-3 or TRBV12-4 to TRBJ2-3; maybe TRBD1 (7 bases). V lost 6 bases and J lost 1, with 14 bases in between. The CDR3 covers 15 residues. Here the CDR3 reads CASSLSRGGTDTQYF. CDR3 nucleotide sequence: TGTGCCAGCAGCCTAAGCAGGGGGGGCACAGATACGCAGTATTTT.

This clonotype appeared many times. The gene calls are TRBV28 and TRBJ2-7; possibly TRBD2 for D (5 bases). From germline, CDR1 is MDHEN and CDR2 SYDVKM. The CDR3 is made up of 15 amino acids. Trimming removed 7 bases at V and 4 bases at J, with 20 bases between. In DNA, the CDR3 is TGTGCCAGCATCCCTCGGGGTAGACGTGGTTACGAGCAGTACTTC. Its translation is CASIPRGRRGYEQYF. Based on the CDR3 plus reference TRBV28 and TRBJ2-7, the full variable domain is DVKVTQSSRYLVKRTGEKVFLECVQDMDHENMFWYRQDPGLGLRLIYFSYDVKMKEKGDIPEGYSVSREKKERFSLILESASTNQTSMYLCASIPRGRRGYEQYFGPGTRLTVT.

This clonotype occurred a few times. This chain links TRBV7-2 with TRBJ1-5, with 7 positions matching TRBD1. V lost 5 bases to trimming and J lost 5 bases; unmatched junction nucleotides: 6. Germline lookup yields CDR1 SGHTA and CDR2 FQGNSA. The CDR3 loop spans 14 amino acids. Here the CDR3 reads CASSRWGTDQPQHF. The CDR3 DNA follows: TGTGCCAGCAGCCGGTGGGGGACAGATCAGCCCCAGCATTTT.

This clonotype was seen a handful of times. J is TRBJ2-1 and V is TRBV29-1, with 14 positions matching TRBD2. The ends lost 0 bases at V and 6 bases at J; junction bases unmatched: 16. The CDR3 is 20 residues long. Germline V gene sequence: CDR1 SQVTM, CDR2 ANQGSEA. The CDR3 here is CSVEDLQVTSGRASANEQFF. CDR3 bases: TGCAGCGTTGAAGATCTCCAGGTGACTAGCGGGAGGGCCTCCGCCAATGAGCAGTTCTTC.